The 17 T cell receptor beta chains reported below all come from one sample, sequenced in a study of identical twins' blood T cells. Each CDR3 protein gets one entry after TCRdb re-called the 5' RACE reads with MiXCR. Of a few hundred thousand distinct CDR3 sequences listed, roughly 28% are singletons. Sequencing was performed on PBMCs. These receptors were collected from a woman between 18 and 50 years old in good health.

This clonotype was detected only a few times. The chain joins TRBV6-5 to TRBJ2-4; 11 bases align to TRBD2. CDR1 and CDR2 (germline): MNHEY, SVGAGI. The CDR3 sequence is 12 residues long. V trimming: 5 bases; J trimming: 15 bases; junction bases outside the gene matches: 6. This CDR3 is CASSPTSGSAYF. CDR3 coding DNA: TGTGCCAGCAGTCCTACTAGCGGGAGTGCGTACTTC.

The gene calls are TRBV12-3 or TRBV12-4 and TRBJ1-5; perhaps TRBD1 as D (5 bases). The V end lost 1 base, the J end lost 9 bases, and 13 bases lay between the germline ends. CDR3 size: 14 residues. CDR3 loop: CASSLGTPAGPQHF. The DNA for the CDR3 is TGTGCCAGCAGTTTAGGGACACCCGCAGGGCCCCAGCATTTT.

This clonotype was seen more than once but under ten times. The chain couples TRBV7-8 to TRBJ1-1; TRBD1 might be the D (5 bases). Trimming left V 5 bases short and J 4 bases short, with 14 bases between. This CDR3 contains 14 residues. Germline loops: CDR1 SGHVS, CDR2 FQNEAQ. The CDR3 region is CASSPRELSTEAFF. The CDR3 DNA follows: TGTGCCAGCAGCCCCAGGGAATTGAGCACTGAAGCTTTCTTT.

This clonotype showed up just a few times. The chain recombines TRBV5-1 with TRBJ1-1; weak D call: TRBD1 (5 bases). CDR1 SGHRS and CDR2 YFSETQ come from the germline V gene. This CDR3 has 14 residues. Trimming removed 0 bases from V and 1 base from J, with 7 bases in between. CDR3 in amino acids: CASSLGRANTEAFF. The CDR3 DNA reads TGCGCCAGCAGCTTGGGCAGGGCGAACACTGAAGCTTTCTTT.

This clonotype was seen ten or more times. The chain employs TRBV20-1 and TRBJ2-3; 7 bases agree with TRBD2. With 3 bases clipped from V and 5 bases from J, the junction kept 11 bases outside the gene matches. This CDR3 has 15 residues. Germline CDR1 reads DFQATT; CDR2 reads SNEGSKA (reference sequence). This CDR3 is CSASPRRGTLDTQYF. The CDR3 DNA reads as TGCAGTGCTAGCCCCCGGCGGGGGACCTTAGATACGCAGTATTTT.

This sequence joins TRBV6-6 and TRBJ2-1; 13 nucleotides agree with TRBD2. J gave up 0 bases and V 6 bases, and 5 bases lay outside the gene matches. The CDR3 loop spans 17 amino acids. CDR1 is MNHNY, CDR2 SVGAGI, per germline (reference sequence). As DNA, the CDR3 is TGTGCCAGCAGCGGGACTAGCGGGGCAAGCTCCTACAATGAGCAGTTCTTC. Protein sequence: CASSGTSGASSYNEQFF.

The chain carries TRBV5-1 and TRBJ2-1; D might be TRBD2 (6 bases). The CDR3 sequence is 14 residues long. The V end lost 4 bases, the J end lost 8 bases, and 16 bases lay between the germline ends. Germline V lookup: CDR1 SGHRS, CDR2 YFSETQ. The CDR3 bases are TGCGCCAGCAGCGGGGGGTCGTTGACGGATGAGCAGTTCTTC. As protein: CASSGGSLTDEQFF.

The chain combines TRBV6-5 with TRBJ1-2; 7 bases line up with TRBD1. The CDR3 sequence is 14 residues long. Germline CDR1 and CDR2: MNHEY and SVGAGI. V was pared by 11 bases and J by 7 bases, with 16 bases of the junction left unmatched. CDR3 in amino acids: CAGDWDSAFCGYTF. In DNA form, the CDR3 reads TGTGCCGGGGACTGGGACAGCGCTTTTTGTGGCTACACCTTC.

A note on this clonotype: This may come from a read error, since a much larger clone is one base off. The chain uses TRBV9 and TRBJ2-5; TRBD2 matches 7 bases. This CDR3 spans 14 amino acids. With 6 bases clipped from V and 3 bases from J, the junction kept 8 bases outside the gene matches. Germline V gene data show CDR1 as SGDLS and CDR2 as YYNGEE. The CDR3 sequence is CASNLAGREETQYF. CDR3 DNA: TGTGCCAGCAACTTAGCGGGTCGTGAAGAGACCCAGTACTTC.

A note on this clonotype: Given a much more abundant clone one base away, this may be a read error. As the CDR3 is not closed by the conserved phenylalanine or tryptophan, this likely results from a read error. The chain is built from TRBV29-1 and TRBJ1-2, with 7 bases aligning to TRBD1. Unmatched junction bases numbered 18, after V lost 4 bases and J lost 7 bases. This CDR3 is built from 16 residues. The germline V gene encodes CDR1 SQVTM and CDR2 ANQGSEA. CDR3 residues: CSVVWTGEGVGSGYTY. CDR3 coding DNA: TGCAGCGTTGTTTGGACAGGTGAAGGAGTGGGGAGTGGCTACACCTAC.

V and J are TRBV7-9 and TRBJ2-2; D unclear. V gave up 2 bases and J gave up 2 bases, with 6 bases separating them. The germline V gene encodes CDR1 SEHNR and CDR2 FQNEAQ (reference sequence). The CDR3 spans 14 residues. DNA for the CDR3: TGTGCCAGCAGCTTACAGGTTAACACCGGGGAGCTGTTTTTT. Translated: CASSLQVNTGELFF.

The sample holds a few counts of this clonotype. The chain is built from TRBV18 and TRBJ2-7; D remains unclear. Germline V lookup: CDR1 KGHSH, CDR2 LQKENI. This CDR3 has 13 amino acids. V was trimmed by 3 bases and J by 6 bases, leaving 12 bases between them. CDR3 sequence (DNA): TGTGCCAGCTCACCTGACCAGCACGGCGAGCAGTACTTC. Encoded protein: CASSPDQHGEQYF.

The J gene is TRBJ2-3, the V gene TRBV4-1, with unresolved D. This CDR3 contains 14 residues. Germline lookup yields CDR1 MGHRA and CDR2 YSYEKL. V lost 4 bases, J lost 2 bases, and 10 bases lay in between. CDR3 bases: TGCGCCAGCAGCCCAATATCGGACACAGATACGCAGTATTTT. Its protein product is CASSPISDTDTQYF.

At least ten counts were recorded for this clonotype. The chain carries TRBV12-5 and TRBJ1-2, with no clear D. The germline V gene encodes CDR1 LGHNT and CDR2 FRNRAP. V dropped 0 bases and J dropped 5 bases, with 22 bases sitting between them. The CDR3 runs to 18 residues. CDR3 residues: CASGLVPLGSRLVYGYTF. Here the CDR3 DNA reads TGTGCTAGTGGTTTGGTACCCTTGGGAAGCCGCCTTGTTTATGGCTACACCTTC.

The chain joins TRBV29-1 to TRBJ2-1; 7 positions match TRBD2. The CDR3 runs 14 residues. Germline assignment: CDR1 SQVTM and CDR2 ANQGSEA. The ends lost 4 bases at V and 6 bases at J; junction bases unmatched: 9. Here the CDR3 reads CSVVWAGEGNEQFF. The CDR3 nucleotides read TGCAGCGTTGTGTGGGCGGGAGAAGGCAATGAGCAGTTCTTC.

This clonotype showed up just a few times. J is TRBJ2-2 and V is TRBV5-1; D perhaps matches TRBD1 (6 bases). The CDR3 runs 14 residues. Germline CDR1 SGHRS, CDR2 YFSETQ. V shed 4 bases and J shed 7 bases, with 14 bases lying between them. As DNA, the CDR3 is TGCGCCAGCAGCCAACAGGGATTTGGCGGGGAGCTGTTTTTT. Translation gives CASSQQGFGGELFF.

This clonotype appeared a few times. The genes are TRBV20-1 and TRBJ2-7; weak D call: TRBD1 (6 bases). The ends were cut back, 0 bases at V and 2 bases at J, with 8 bases in the middle. This CDR3 contains 13 residues. Germline values: CDR1 DFQATT, CDR2 SNEGSKA (reference sequence). The CDR3: CSARDRGTYEQYF. The CDR3 nucleotides are TGCAGTGCTAGAGACAGGGGTACCTACGAGCAGTACTTC.